The clone carrying this TCR beta chain came up a few times. Its antigen is still unknown. This sample is part of a study of T cells in Graves' hyperthyroidism and ophthalmopathy. Amplified regions were TCR beta CDR3 sequences from RNA transcripts. The TCR CDR3 was amplified in a first-round RT-PCR using the HTBI primer set. TCRdb reprocessed the multiplex PCR reads with MiXCR, giving one entry per CDR3 protein. The sample shows approximately 410,000 distinct CDR3 sequences, roughly 15% of them seen only once. Used for diagnoses were clinical symptoms, serum thyroxine and TRAb, thyroid ultrasound and orbital computed tomography. The authors obtained PBMCs from 9 to 10 ml of fresh peripheral blood. Study-level results: The model made its ophthalmopathy prediction, and onset followed a median about 6 months later. Most thyroid-expanded clonotypes above 0.001 were also found in blood.

This CDR3 spans 18 amino acids. Germline V CDR1 and CDR2: KGHDR, SFDVKD. V was clipped by 0 bases and J by 0 bases, with 14 bases between them. V is TRBV24-1 and J is TRBJ1-5, with D possibly being TRBD1 (5 bases). This receptor was obtained from a woman under 30 with Graves' hyperthyroidism. Material: blood. The CDR3 DNA is TGTGCCACCAGTGATTTGTCTGGGGGGGATAATAGCAATCAGCCCCAGCATTTT. Amino acid sequence: CATSDLSGGDNSNQPQHF.